The 7 T cell receptor beta chains below come from one sample, sequenced in a study of cytomegalovirus exposure and HLA in healthy donors. The PCR made use of 60 Vbeta and 13 Jbeta primers. Generated by immunoSEQ multiplex PCR, the TCRdb table keeps only in-frame clones and is missing some. Here the sample spans over 85,000 clones, 67% being singletons. Material for sequencing was PBMCs. The receptors derive from a man younger than 45 in good health and CMV-seronegative.

The rearrangement joins TRBV4-1 to TRBJ2-7; 12 positions agree with TRBD2. The CDR3 loop spans 15 amino acids. V was pared by 3 bases and J by 5 bases, with 5 bases of the junction left unmatched. The germline V gene has CDR1 MGHRA and CDR2 YSYEKL. The CDR3 here is CASSQPTSGSHEQYF. The CDR3 coding sequence is TGCGCCAGCAGCCAGCCGACTAGCGGGAGCCACGAGCAGTACTTC.

The chain links TRBV11-1 to TRBJ1-1; 7 bases fit TRBD1. V trimming: 3 bases; J trimming: 8 bases; junction bases outside the gene matches: 3. The CDR3 length is 12 residues. CDR1 is SGHAT, CDR2 FQDESV, per germline (reference sequence). Written as DNA, the CDR3 is TGTGCCAGCAGCTTGGAGACAGGGGAAGCTTTCTTT. The encoded protein is CASSLETGEAFF. Complete variable domain (other parts from reference TRBV11-1 and TRBJ1-1): EAEVAQSPRYKITEKSQAVAFWCDPISGHATLYWYRQILGQGPELLVQFQDESVVDDSQLPKDRFSAERLKGVDSTLKIQPAELGDSAMYLCASSLETGEAFFGQGTRLTVV.

Details on this clone: Within the sample, other DNA sequences also encode this same CDR3. This chain uses TRBV29-1 with TRBJ1-1; D is perhaps TRBD1 (5 bases). Germline values: CDR1 SQVTM, CDR2 ANQGSEA. This CDR3 is built from 11 residues. V was cut by 6 bases and J by 2 bases, with 7 bases left in between. The CDR3 here is CSVDRNTEAFF. CDR3 bases: TGCAGCGTCGACAGAAACACTGAAGCTTTCTTT.

The chain joins TRBV10-2 to TRBJ1-1, with D possibly matching TRBD1 (6 bases). Trimming shortened V by 3 bases and J by 4 bases, and 15 bases separated the two germline ends. CDR1 is WSHSY, CDR2 SAAADI, per germline. This CDR3 is 15 amino acids long. The CDR3 DNA follows: TGCGCCAGCAGTGACCAGAAGGGGGGGAGCACTGAAGCTTTCTTT. As protein: CASSDQKGGSTEAFF.

The V call is TRBV7-2, the J call TRBJ2-7; the match to TRBD1 covers 8 bases. The CDR3 contains 13 residues. J lost 7 bases, V lost 2 bases, and 4 bases had no gene match. Germline values: CDR1 SGHTA, CDR2 FQGNSA. The CDR3 DNA sequence: TGTGCCAGCAGCTTATTTACAGGGGGGGAGCAGTACTTC. Its translation: CASSLFTGGEQYF.

In DNA form, the CDR3 reads TGTGCCAGCAGCTTTCCGGGACAGGGAAATGAAAAACTGTTTTTT. Translating gives CASSFPGQGNEKLFF. This rearrangement joins TRBV13 to TRBJ1-4; the match to TRBD1 covers 9 bases. CDR3 length equals 15 residues. The trim removed 3 bases at V and 5 bases at J, leaving 4 bases unmatched. Germline V gene sequence: CDR1 PRHDT, CDR2 FYEKMQ (reference sequence).

The V call is TRBV4-1, the J call TRBJ2-7; the D gene is possibly TRBD2 (5 bases). The CDR3 is made up of 13 amino acids. Trimming left V 0 bases short and J 4 bases short, with 7 bases between. Germline V CDR1 and CDR2: MGHRA, YSYEKL. CDR3 in DNA: TGCGCCAGCAGCCAAGAAACGGGATACGAGCAGTACTTC. Its translation is CASSQETGYEQYF.